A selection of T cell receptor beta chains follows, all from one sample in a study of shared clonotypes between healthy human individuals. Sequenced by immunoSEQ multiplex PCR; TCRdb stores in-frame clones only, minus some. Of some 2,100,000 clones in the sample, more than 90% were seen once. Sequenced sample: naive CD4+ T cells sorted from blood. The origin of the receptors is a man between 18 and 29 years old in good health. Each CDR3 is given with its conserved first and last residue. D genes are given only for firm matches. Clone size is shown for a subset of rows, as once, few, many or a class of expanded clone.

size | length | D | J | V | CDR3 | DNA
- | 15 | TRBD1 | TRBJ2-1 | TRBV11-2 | CASSSDREGYNEQFF | TGTGCCAGCAGCTCCGACAGGGAAGGGTACAATGAGCAGTTCTTC
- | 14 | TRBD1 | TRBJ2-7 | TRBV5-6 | CASSFRGRTYEQYF | TGTGCCAGCAGCTTTAGGGGGCGGACCTACGAGCAGTACTTC
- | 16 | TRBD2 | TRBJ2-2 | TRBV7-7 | CASSLERGHYTGELFF | TGTGCTAGCAGCTTAGAGCGGGGGCATTACACCGGGGAGCTGTTTTTT
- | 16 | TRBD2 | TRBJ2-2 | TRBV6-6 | CASSRTSGGSTGELFF | TGTGCCAGCAGTCGGACTAGCGGGGGGAGCACCGGGGAGCTGTTTTTT
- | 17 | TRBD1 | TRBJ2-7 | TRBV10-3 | CAIRSAGTDKLTYEQYF | TGTGCCATCAGGAGCGCTGGGACAGACAAACTAACCTACGAGCAGTACTTC
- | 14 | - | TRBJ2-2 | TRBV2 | CATGTEMNTGELFF | TGTGCCACCGGGACGGAAATGAACACCGGGGAGCTGTTTTTT
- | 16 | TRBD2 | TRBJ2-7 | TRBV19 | CASSSRLAGNSYEQYF | TGTGCCAGTAGTTCCCGACTAGCGGGAAACTCCTACGAGCAGTACTTC
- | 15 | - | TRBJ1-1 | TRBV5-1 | CASSPTRIDNTEAFF | TGCGCCAGCAGCCCCACTCGTATAGATAACACTGAAGCTTTCTTT
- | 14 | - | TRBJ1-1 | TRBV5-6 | CASSPDSENTEAFF | TGTGCCAGCAGCCCAGACAGCGAGAACACTGAAGCTTTCTTT
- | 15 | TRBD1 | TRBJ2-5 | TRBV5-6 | CASSLPGQGQETQYF | TGTGCCAGCAGCTTACCTGGACAGGGCCAAGAGACCCAGTACTTC
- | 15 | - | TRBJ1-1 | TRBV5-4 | CASSFRETEWTEAFF | TGTGCCAGCAGCTTCAGGGAGACAGAGTGGACTGAAGCTTTCTTT
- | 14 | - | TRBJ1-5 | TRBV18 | CASSPQRNPWPQHF | TGTGCCAGCTCACCACAAAGAAATCCGTGGCCCCAGCATTTT
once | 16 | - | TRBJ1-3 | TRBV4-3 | CASSQEAGNSGNTIYF | TGCGCCAGCAGCCAAGAAGCCGGGAACTCTGGAAACACCATATATTTT
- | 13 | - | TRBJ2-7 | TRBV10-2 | CASSRGIDYEQYF | TGCGCCAGCAGCCGGGGGATAGACTACGAGCAGTACTTC
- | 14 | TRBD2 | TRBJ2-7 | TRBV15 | CATSASGGSYEQYF | TGTGCCACCAGCGCAAGCGGGGGCTCCTACGAGCAGTACTTC
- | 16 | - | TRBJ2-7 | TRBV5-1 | CASSFGTGLGSYEQYF | TGCGCCAGCAGCTTCGGTACAGGTCTAGGGTCCTACGAGCAGTACTTC
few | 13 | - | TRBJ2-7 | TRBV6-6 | CASGLDAVYEQYF | TGTGCCAGCGGACTGGACGCGGTGTACGAGCAGTACTTC
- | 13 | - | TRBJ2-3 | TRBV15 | CATSRDPPDTQYF | TGTGCCACCAGCAGAGATCCCCCAGATACGCAGTATTTT
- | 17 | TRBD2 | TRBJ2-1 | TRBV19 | CASNTPGRGLAGVEQFF | TGTGCCAGTAATACCCCCGGTCGGGGACTAGCGGGAGTAGAGCAGTTCTTC
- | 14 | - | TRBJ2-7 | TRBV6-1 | CASRGCGPSYEQYF | TGTGCCAGCAGGGGGTGCGGCCCTTCCTACGAGCAGTACTTC
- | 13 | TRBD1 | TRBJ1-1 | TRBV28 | CASTRDRQSGAFF | TGTGCCAGCACTCGGGACAGGCAATCTGGAGCTTTCTTT
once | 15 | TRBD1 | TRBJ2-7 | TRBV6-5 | CASSLYRGPSYEQYF | TGTGCCAGCAGTCTGTACAGGGGGCCCTCCTACGAGCAGTACTTC
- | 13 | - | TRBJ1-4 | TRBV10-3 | CAIRDPTAEKLFF | TGTGCCATCAGGGATCCTACGGCGGAAAAACTGTTTTTT
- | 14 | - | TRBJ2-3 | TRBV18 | CASSPLNLGDTQYF | TGTGCCAGCTCACCCCTAAACTTGGGAGATACGCAGTATTTT
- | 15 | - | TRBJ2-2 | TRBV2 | CASSGGRLNTGELFF | TGTGCCAGCAGTGGGGGACGGCTGAACACCGGGGAGCTGTTTTTT
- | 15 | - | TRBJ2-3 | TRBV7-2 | CASSLGPGLTDTQYF | TGTGCCAGCAGCTTAGGGCCTGGCCTCACAGATACGCAGTATTTT